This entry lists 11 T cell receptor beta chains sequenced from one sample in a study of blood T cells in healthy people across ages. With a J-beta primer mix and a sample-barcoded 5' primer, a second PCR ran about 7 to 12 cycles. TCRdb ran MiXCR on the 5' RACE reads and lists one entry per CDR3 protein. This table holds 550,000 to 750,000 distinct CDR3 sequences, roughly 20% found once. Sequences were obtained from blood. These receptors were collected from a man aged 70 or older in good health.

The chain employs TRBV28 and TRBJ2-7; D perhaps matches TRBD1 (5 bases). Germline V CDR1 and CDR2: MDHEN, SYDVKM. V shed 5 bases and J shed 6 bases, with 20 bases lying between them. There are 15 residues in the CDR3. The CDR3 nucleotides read TGTGCCAGCAGTCCCCCAGGGAAAAAACTCCGCGAGCAGTACTTC. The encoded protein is CASSPPGKKLREQYF.

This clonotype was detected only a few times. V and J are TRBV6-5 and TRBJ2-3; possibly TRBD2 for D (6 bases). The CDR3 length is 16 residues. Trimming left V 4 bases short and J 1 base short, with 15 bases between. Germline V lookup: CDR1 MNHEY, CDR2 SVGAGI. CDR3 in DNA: TGTGCCAGCAGTTCTCAGGGACTGTCTCGCACAGATACGCAGTATTTT. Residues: CASSSQGLSRTDTQYF.

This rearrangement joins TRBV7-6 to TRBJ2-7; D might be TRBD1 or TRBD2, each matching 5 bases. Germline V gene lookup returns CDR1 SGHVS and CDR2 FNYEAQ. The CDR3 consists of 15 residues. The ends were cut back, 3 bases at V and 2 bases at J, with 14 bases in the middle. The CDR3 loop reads CASSFHEGLTYEQYF. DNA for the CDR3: TGTGCCAGCAGCTTCCACGAGGGGCTCACCTACGAGCAGTACTTC.

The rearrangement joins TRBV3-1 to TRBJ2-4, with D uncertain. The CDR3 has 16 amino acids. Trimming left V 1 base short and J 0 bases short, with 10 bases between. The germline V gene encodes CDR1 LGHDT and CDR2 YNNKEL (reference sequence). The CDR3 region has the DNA TGTGCCAGCAGCCAAGGGATAGGGATAGCCAAAAACATTCAGTACTTC. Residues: CASSQGIGIAKNIQYF.

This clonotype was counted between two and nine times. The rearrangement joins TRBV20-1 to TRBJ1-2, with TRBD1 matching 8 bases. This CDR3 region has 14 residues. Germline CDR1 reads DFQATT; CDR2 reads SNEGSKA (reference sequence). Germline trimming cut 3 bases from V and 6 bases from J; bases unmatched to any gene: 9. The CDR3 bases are TGCAGTGCTAGGACGGGTCAGGGGGCGAATGGCTACACCTTC. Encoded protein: CSARTGQGANGYTF.

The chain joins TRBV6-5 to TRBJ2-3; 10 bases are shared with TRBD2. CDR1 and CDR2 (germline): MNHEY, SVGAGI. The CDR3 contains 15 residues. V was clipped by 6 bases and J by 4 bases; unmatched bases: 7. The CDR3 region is CASSSTSGTADTQYF. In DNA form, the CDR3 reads TGTGCCAGCAGCTCCACTAGCGGGACGGCAGATACGCAGTATTTT.

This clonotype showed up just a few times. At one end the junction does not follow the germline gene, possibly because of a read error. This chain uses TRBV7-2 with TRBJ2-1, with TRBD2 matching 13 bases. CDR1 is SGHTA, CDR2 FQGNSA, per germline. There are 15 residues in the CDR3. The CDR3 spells CASRLTSGRWDEQFF. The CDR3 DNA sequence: TGTGCCAGCCGCTTGACTAGCGGGAGGTGGGATGAGCAGTTCTTC.

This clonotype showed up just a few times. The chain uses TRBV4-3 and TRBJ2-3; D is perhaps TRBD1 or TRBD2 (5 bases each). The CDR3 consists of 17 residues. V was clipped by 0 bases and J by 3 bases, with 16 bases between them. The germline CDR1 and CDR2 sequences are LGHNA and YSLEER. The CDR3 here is CASSQDWVSEGTDTQYF. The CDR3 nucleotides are TGCGCCAGCAGCCAAGACTGGGTCTCTGAGGGGACAGATACGCAGTATTTT.

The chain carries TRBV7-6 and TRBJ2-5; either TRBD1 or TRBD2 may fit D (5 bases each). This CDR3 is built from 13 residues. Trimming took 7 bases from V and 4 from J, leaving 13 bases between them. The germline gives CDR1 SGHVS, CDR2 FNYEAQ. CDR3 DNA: TGTGCCAGCACCCGAGGGGAAATAGAGACCCAGTACTTC. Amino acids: CASTRGEIETQYF.

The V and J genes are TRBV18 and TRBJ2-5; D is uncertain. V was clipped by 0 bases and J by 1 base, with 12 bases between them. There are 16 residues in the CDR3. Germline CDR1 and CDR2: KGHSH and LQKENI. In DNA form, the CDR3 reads TGTGCCAGCTCACCACCGGGATCCCTCCTCCAAGAGACCCAGTACTTC. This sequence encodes CASSPPGSLLQETQYF. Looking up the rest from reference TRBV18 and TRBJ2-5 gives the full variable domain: NAGVMQNPRHLVRRRGQEARLRCSPMKGHSHVYWYRQLPEEGLKFMVYLQKENIIDESGMPKERFSAEFPKEGPSILRIQQVVRGDSAAYFCASSPPGSLLQETQYFGPGTRLLVL.

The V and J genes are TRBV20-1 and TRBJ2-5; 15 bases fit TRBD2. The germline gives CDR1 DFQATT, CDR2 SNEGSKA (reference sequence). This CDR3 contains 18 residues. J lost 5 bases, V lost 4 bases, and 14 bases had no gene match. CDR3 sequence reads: CSATGTSGRLVKEETQYF. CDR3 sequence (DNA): TGCAGTGCTACCGGGACTAGCGGGAGGCTTGTTAAGGAGGAGACCCAGTACTTC.